This T cell receptor beta chain was identified during a study of T cells in Graves' hyperthyroidism and ophthalmopathy. V shed 5 bases and J 5 bases; nucleotides not matched to a gene: 9. Germline CDR1 is SGHVS and CDR2 is FNYEAQ. The CDR3 runs 15 residues. RNA transcripts provided the source from which TCR beta CDR3 regions were amplified. HTBI primers were the set used in a first-round RT-PCR of the TCR CDR3. TCRdb fed the multiplex PCR reads into MiXCR, producing one record per CDR3 protein. The sample shows hundreds of thousands of distinct CDR3 sequences, over 35% of them seen only once. This clonotype showed up just once.

This TCR derives from a man younger than 30 with Graves' hyperthyroidism. V is TRBV7-6 and J is TRBJ1-2, with TRBD1 matching 9 bases. Sequencing input: blood. The CDR3 coding sequence is TGTGCCAGCAGCGGGGCCGGGACAGGGCCTTATGGCTACACCTTC. Residues: CASSGAGTGPYGYTF.